Listed below are T cell receptor beta chains from one sample, sequenced in a study of control samples from healthy donors and cancer patients. Sequenced by immunoSEQ multiplex PCR; TCRdb stores in-frame clones only, minus some. The profile shows roughly 130,000 clones, roughly 84% of them singletons. The material sequenced was blood. The receptors stem from a man aged 45-65 years in good health. CDR3s include the opening cysteine and the closing phenylalanine or tryptophan. Each record gives: clone size, J gene, V gene, D gene, CDR3 protein, CDR3 DNA. The D gene is left open where the match is weak. Size is stated for part of the rows, as once, few or many counts, or as a class when the clone is expanded.

clone size: -
J gene: TRBJ2-5
V gene: TRBV18
D gene: -
CDR3 protein: CASSPSTETQYF
CDR3 DNA: TGTGCCAGCTCACCCTCGACCGAGACCCAGTACTTC

clone size: -
J gene: TRBJ2-1
V gene: TRBV28
D gene: -
CDR3 protein: CASSSDGLNEQFF
CDR3 DNA: TGTGCCAGCAGTTCGGACGGGCTCAATGAGCAGTTCTTC

clone size: -
J gene: TRBJ1-6
V gene: TRBV3-1/TRBV3-2
D gene: -
CDR3 protein: CASSQELNNSPLHF
CDR3 DNA: TGTGCCAGCAGCCAAGAATTGAATAATTCACCCCTCCACTTT

clone size: few
J gene: TRBJ1-1
V gene: TRBV6-5
D gene: -
CDR3 protein: CASTIGGGKTEAFF
CDR3 DNA: TGTGCCAGCACCATTGGGGGGGGAAAGACTGAAGCTTTCTTT

clone size: -
J gene: TRBJ1-2
V gene: TRBV7-2
D gene: TRBD1
CDR3 protein: CASSHRGRGYTF
CDR3 DNA: TGTGCCAGCAGCCACAGGGGGCGGGGCTACACCTTC

clone size: -
J gene: TRBJ1-1
V gene: TRBV30
D gene: -
CDR3 protein: CAWSLGFGTEAFF
CDR3 DNA: TGTGCCTGGAGTTTGGGTTTTGGGACTGAAGCTTTCTTT

clone size: -
J gene: TRBJ2-2
V gene: TRBV18
D gene: -
CDR3 protein: CASSPPQGMGLDTGELFF
CDR3 DNA: TGTGCCAGCTCACCACCCCAAGGAATGGGCTTAGACACCGGGGAGCTGTTTTTT

clone size: -
J gene: TRBJ2-2
V gene: TRBV19
D gene: -
CDR3 protein: CASSIGSVVTGELFF
CDR3 DNA: TGTGCCAGTAGTATAGGGTCCGTTGTCACCGGGGAGCTGTTTTTT

clone size: -
J gene: TRBJ1-1
V gene: TRBV10-1
D gene: -
CDR3 protein: CASSEGNTEAFF
CDR3 DNA: TGCGCCAGCAGTGAGGGGAACACTGAAGCTTTCTTT

clone size: -
J gene: TRBJ1-2
V gene: TRBV7-9
D gene: TRBD1
CDR3 protein: CATIRDRVLTNYGYTF
CDR3 DNA: TGTGCTACCATTCGGGACAGGGTTCTTACTAACTATGGCTACACCTTC

clone size: -
J gene: TRBJ1-3
V gene: TRBV29-1
D gene: -
CDR3 protein: CSVEENRARVPSSGNTIYF
CDR3 DNA: TGCAGCGTTGAAGAAAACAGGGCCAGAGTTCCGAGCTCTGGAAACACCATATATTTT

clone size: -
J gene: TRBJ1-1
V gene: TRBV6-1
D gene: -
CDR3 protein: CASSENRVMNTEAFF
CDR3 DNA: TGTGCCAGCAGTGAAAACAGGGTGATGAACACTGAAGCTTTCTTT

clone size: -
J gene: TRBJ1-6
V gene: TRBV28
D gene: -
CDR3 protein: CASAGGAGVNSPLHF
CDR3 DNA: TGTGCCAGCGCTGGAGGGGCAGGAGTGAATTCACCCCTCCACTTT

clone size: -
J gene: TRBJ1-3
V gene: TRBV7-8
D gene: TRBD1
CDR3 protein: CASSALQGNHGNTIYF
CDR3 DNA: TGTGCCAGCAGCGCACTACAGGGGAATCATGGAAACACCATATATTTT

clone size: -
J gene: TRBJ2-7
V gene: TRBV15
D gene: -
CDR3 protein: CATSKGQSWSEQYF
CDR3 DNA: TGTGCCACCAGCAAAGGACAGTCTTGGTCCGAGCAGTACTTC

clone size: -
J gene: TRBJ1-1
V gene: TRBV29-1
D gene: -
CDR3 protein: CSAEAAGNTEAFF
CDR3 DNA: TGCAGCGCCGAGGCCGCAGGGAACACTGAAGCTTTCTTT

clone size: -
J gene: TRBJ2-5
V gene: TRBV5-1
D gene: TRBD2
CDR3 protein: CASSLAASGGQETQYF
CDR3 DNA: TGCGCCAGCAGCTTGGCCGCTAGCGGGGGACAAGAGACCCAGTACTTC

clone size: -
J gene: TRBJ2-6
V gene: TRBV7-3
D gene: -
CDR3 protein: CASSLTSVGANVLTF
CDR3 DNA: TGTGCCAGCAGCTTAACCTCGGTGGGGGCCAACGTCCTGACTTTC

clone size: -
J gene: TRBJ2-1
V gene: TRBV15
D gene: -
CDR3 protein: CATRLLQGSYNEQFF
CDR3 DNA: TGTGCCACGAGACTCCTTCAGGGGAGCTACAATGAGCAGTTCTTC

clone size: -
J gene: TRBJ2-1
V gene: TRBV7-9
D gene: -
CDR3 protein: CASSDLVRGGDEQFF
CDR3 DNA: TGTGCCAGCAGCGATTTGGTCAGGGGGGGTGATGAGCAGTTCTTC

clone size: -
J gene: TRBJ2-7
V gene: TRBV18
D gene: -
CDR3 protein: CASSPGLYEQYF
CDR3 DNA: TGTGCCAGCTCACCCGGACTCTACGAGCAGTACTTC

clone size: -
J gene: TRBJ2-7
V gene: TRBV5-4
D gene: TRBD1
CDR3 protein: CASSRGTGGSYEQYF
CDR3 DNA: TGTGCCAGCAGCCGCGGGACAGGGGGGTCCTACGAGCAGTACTTC

clone size: -
J gene: TRBJ2-2
V gene: TRBV7-9
D gene: -
CDR3 protein: CASSRAEKNSGELFF
CDR3 DNA: TGTGCCAGCAGCCGAGCCGAGAAGAACTCCGGGGAGCTGTTTTTT

clone size: -
J gene: TRBJ1-2
V gene: TRBV7-9
D gene: -
CDR3 protein: CASSLENSDGGYGYTF
CDR3 DNA: TGTGCCAGCAGCTTAGAGAACTCAGATGGGGGTTATGGCTACACCTTC

clone size: -
J gene: TRBJ1-2
V gene: TRBV6-5
D gene: TRBD1
CDR3 protein: CASSRGQGLYGYTF
CDR3 DNA: TGTGCCAGCAGCCGAGGACAGGGTCTCTATGGCTACACCTTC

clone size: -
J gene: TRBJ2-2
V gene: TRBV19
D gene: -
CDR3 protein: CASRLLTSNTGELFF
CDR3 DNA: TGTGCCAGTAGGTTGCTCACCTCGAACACCGGGGAGCTGTTTTTT

clone size: -
J gene: TRBJ1-2
V gene: TRBV3-1/TRBV3-2
D gene: -
CDR3 protein: CASSPSGAYGYTF
CDR3 DNA: TGTGCCAGCAGCCCGTCAGGGGCCTATGGCTACACCTTC

clone size: once
J gene: TRBJ1-3
V gene: TRBV29-1
D gene: TRBD1
CDR3 protein: CSARQGAGNTIYF
CDR3 DNA: TGCAGCGCTCGACAGGGGGCTGGAAACACCATATATTTT

clone size: once
J gene: TRBJ1-6
V gene: TRBV5-1
D gene: -
CDR3 protein: CASRPNGTPNSPLHF
CDR3 DNA: TGCGCCAGCAGACCCAATGGGACGCCGAATTCACCCCTCCACTTT

clone size: -
J gene: TRBJ1-6
V gene: TRBV9
D gene: -
CDR3 protein: CASSVAGANSPLHF
CDR3 DNA: TGTGCCAGCAGCGTAGCCGGGGCTAATTCACCCCTCCACTTT

clone size: -
J gene: TRBJ1-2
V gene: TRBV2
D gene: -
CDR3 protein: CASSDRAATNYGYTF
CDR3 DNA: TGTGCCAGCAGTGATCGGGCAGCGACTAACTATGGCTACACCTTC

clone size: -
J gene: TRBJ2-3
V gene: TRBV24-1
D gene: -
CDR3 protein: CATSDFARGDTQYF
CDR3 DNA: TGTGCCACCAGTGATTTTGCTAGGGGAGATACGCAGTATTTT

clone size: -
J gene: TRBJ2-6
V gene: TRBV30
D gene: -
CDR3 protein: CAWSVLPPSSGANVLTF
CDR3 DNA: TGTGCCTGGAGTGTACTCCCCCCCAGTTCGGGGGCCAACGTCCTGACTTTC

clone size: -
J gene: TRBJ1-1
V gene: TRBV27
D gene: -
CDR3 protein: CASSKNGAEAFF
CDR3 DNA: TGTGCCAGCAGTAAAAATGGGGCTGAAGCTTTCTTT

clone size: once
J gene: TRBJ2-1
V gene: TRBV5-1
D gene: TRBD2
CDR3 protein: CASSDLAGGLNEQFF
CDR3 DNA: TGCGCCAGCAGCGATCTCGCGGGGGGTTTGAATGAGCAGTTCTTC

clone size: -
J gene: TRBJ1-1
V gene: TRBV28
D gene: -
CDR3 protein: CASSLQQGENTEAFF
CDR3 DNA: TGTGCCAGCAGTCTCCAACAGGGAGAGAACACTGAAGCTTTCTTT

clone size: -
J gene: TRBJ1-6
V gene: TRBV7-8
D gene: TRBD1
CDR3 protein: CASSLNWDRGNSPLHF
CDR3 DNA: TGTGCCAGCAGCTTAAATTGGGACAGGGGTAATTCACCCCTCCACTTT

clone size: -
J gene: TRBJ2-2
V gene: TRBV6-5
D gene: TRBD2
CDR3 protein: CASTQRGGGGELFF
CDR3 DNA: TGTGCCAGCACCCAGCGGGGGGGCGGCGGGGAGCTGTTTTTT

clone size: -
J gene: TRBJ2-1
V gene: TRBV29-1
D gene: -
CDR3 protein: CSVDRGLRGEQFF
CDR3 DNA: TGCAGCGTGGACCGGGGATTAAGAGGGGAGCAGTTCTTC

clone size: -
J gene: TRBJ1-4
V gene: TRBV15
D gene: -
CDR3 protein: CATSRGFTNEKLFF
CDR3 DNA: TGTGCCACCAGCAGGGGTTTCACTAATGAAAAACTGTTTTTT

clone size: once
J gene: TRBJ1-1
V gene: TRBV19
D gene: TRBD1
CDR3 protein: CASSLVTGGTEAFF
CDR3 DNA: TGTGCCAGTAGTTTAGTGACAGGGGGCACTGAAGCTTTCTTT

clone size: few
J gene: TRBJ2-2
V gene: TRBV5-1
D gene: TRBD2
CDR3 protein: CASSLGSSGTGELFF
CDR3 DNA: TGCGCCAGCAGCTTGGGATCTAGCGGGACCGGGGAGCTGTTTTTT

clone size: once
J gene: TRBJ1-2
V gene: TRBV5-1
D gene: TRBD1
CDR3 protein: CASSSRDSEGYTF
CDR3 DNA: TGCGCCAGCAGCTCCCGGGACAGTGAGGGCTACACCTTC

clone size: -
J gene: TRBJ1-2
V gene: TRBV5-1
D gene: -
CDR3 protein: CASSPSGRQRDGYTF
CDR3 DNA: TGCGCCAGCAGCCCCAGCGGGAGGCAGCGTGATGGCTACACCTTC

clone size: -
J gene: TRBJ2-7
V gene: TRBV27
D gene: -
CDR3 protein: CASSLVGALDYEQYF
CDR3 DNA: TGTGCCAGCAGTTTAGTGGGGGCCTTGGACTACGAGCAGTACTTC

clone size: -
J gene: TRBJ2-5
V gene: TRBV21-1
D gene: -
CDR3 protein: CASSKAPGQETQYF
CDR3 DNA: TGTGCCAGCAGCAAAGCGCCTGGCCAAGAGACCCAGTACTTC

clone size: -
J gene: TRBJ1-6
V gene: TRBV6-1
D gene: -
CDR3 protein: CASSEWGGSYNSPLHF
CDR3 DNA: TGTGCCAGCAGTGAATGGGGGGGATCCTATAATTCACCCCTCCACTTT

clone size: -
J gene: TRBJ2-7
V gene: TRBV10-3
D gene: -
CDR3 protein: CAISDLGGNYEQYF
CDR3 DNA: TGTGCCATCAGTGATTTGGGCGGGAACTACGAGCAGTACTTC

clone size: -
J gene: TRBJ2-7
V gene: TRBV5-1
D gene: -
CDR3 protein: CASSLGIRQNWPYEQYF
CDR3 DNA: TGCGCCAGCAGCTTGGGTATCCGACAGAACTGGCCCTACGAGCAGTACTTC

clone size: -
J gene: TRBJ2-2
V gene: TRBV30
D gene: TRBD1
CDR3 protein: CAWSEGTDTGELFF
CDR3 DNA: TGTGCCTGGAGTGAAGGGACAGACACCGGGGAGCTGTTTTTT